Each of the 25 T cell receptor beta chains below was sequenced from the same sample in a study of cytomegalovirus exposure and HLA in healthy donors. It was with 60 Vbeta and 13 Jbeta primers that the PCR ran. Some clones are missing from TCRdb's copy, which holds only in-frame ones; the method was immunoSEQ multiplex PCR. The data contain 150,000 to 200,000 clones, around 80% of them singletons. The specimen was PBMCs. The receptor set was obtained from a man between 18 and 29 years old in good health and CMV-seronegative.

The chain carries TRBV27 and TRBJ2-3, with 8 bases fitting TRBD1. V was pared by 3 bases and J by 4 bases, with 3 bases of the junction left unmatched. From germline, CDR1 is MNHEY and CDR2 SMNVEV (reference sequence). The CDR3 length is 14 residues. CDR3 nucleotides: TGTGCCAGCAGTTTGGTACAGGGGGCAGATACGCAGTATTTT. This codes for CASSLVQGADTQYF.

The chain combines TRBV2 with TRBJ1-4; possibly TRBD1 for D (6 bases). The CDR3 has 14 residues. Looked up from germline, CDR1 is SNHLY and CDR2 is FYNNEI. Between the trimmed V and J ends, which lost 6 bases and 5 bases, there was a span of 13 bases. The CDR3 DNA follows: TGTGCCAGCAGAAGGACAGCGACCAATGAAAAACTGTTTTTT. Translation gives CASRRTATNEKLFF.

V gene TRBV16 combines with J gene TRBJ2-7, with TRBD1 as a possible D gene (6 bases). The V end was cut by 0 bases, the J end by 3 bases, with 15 bases between. The germline V gene encodes CDR1 KGHSY and CDR2 FQNENV. The CDR3 is 16 amino acids. The CDR3 here is CASSQSGTPADYEQYF. Here the CDR3 DNA reads TGTGCCAGCAGCCAATCAGGGACACCGGCAGACTACGAGCAGTACTTC.

The chain is built from TRBV6-1 and TRBJ2-2; TRBD1 matches at 11 bases. The CDR3 length is 15 residues. Per the germline V gene, CDR1 is MNHNS and CDR2 is SASEGT. V lost 8 bases to trimming and J lost 7 bases; unmatched junction nucleotides: 9. The CDR3 region is CASYRTGGIGGELFF. CDR3 nucleotides: TGTGCCAGCTATCGGACAGGGGGCATCGGCGGGGAGCTGTTTTTT.

V gene TRBV29-1 combines with J gene TRBJ1-2, with TRBD1 matching over 8 bases. The CDR3 has 13 residues. Trimming cost V 3 bases and J 7 bases; bases outside gene matches: 7. The germline V gene encodes CDR1 SQVTM and CDR2 ANQGSEA. The CDR3 bases are TGCAGCGTTGATCGGACAGGGACTATTGGCTACACCTTC. This translates into CSVDRTGTIGYTF.

The rearrangement uses TRBV28 and TRBJ2-5; D ambiguous. CDR3 length equals 13 residues. In germline, CDR1 is MDHEN, CDR2 SYDVKM. With 6 bases removed from V and 2 bases from J, the gap between germline ends came to 10 bases. CDR3 nucleotide sequence: TGTGCCAGCAGCACTAATGGGCAAGAGACCCAGTACTTC. Protein: CASSTNGQETQYF.

This clone has more than one count but fewer than ten. The V and J genes are TRBV5-6 and TRBJ2-7, with D unclear. Trimming stripped 4 bases from V and 5 bases from J, with 13 bases between. The CDR3 is 13 residues long. Germline V CDR1 and CDR2: SGHDT, YYEEEE. In DNA, the CDR3 is TGTGCCAGCAGCCCCACGAACGAGGACGAGCAGTACTTC. Protein sequence: CASSPTNEDEQYF. Drawing the rest from reference TRBV5-6 and TRBJ2-7, the complete variable domain is DAGVTQSPTHLIKTRGQQVTLRCSPKSGHDTVSWYQQALGQGPQFIFQYYEEEERQRGNFPDRFSGHQFPNYSSELNVNALLLGDSALYLCASSPTNEDEQYFGPGTRLTVT.

This clone was observed a few times. This chain uses TRBV20-1 with TRBJ1-2; TRBD1 might be the D (6 bases). From germline, CDR1 is DFQATT and CDR2 SNEGSKA (reference sequence). The CDR3 spans 10 residues. Trimming pared 5 bases from V and 6 bases from J, leaving 7 bases between. The CDR3 DNA is TGCAGTGCTTACAGGGATGGCTACACCTTC. Translating it yields CSAYRDGYTF.

The chain links TRBV7-8 to TRBJ1-4; maybe TRBD1 (5 bases). CDR1 is SGHVS, CDR2 FQNEAQ, per germline. Trimming removed 6 bases at V and 7 bases at J, with 15 bases between. The CDR3 runs 14 residues. The chain's CDR3 is CASSRGGKGEKLFF. In nucleotides, the CDR3 is TGTGCCAGCAGTCGGGGCGGGAAGGGTGAAAAACTGTTTTTT.

This sequence joins TRBV30 and TRBJ2-3; TRBD2 aligns across 7 bases. Looked up from germline, CDR1 is GTSNPN and CDR2 is SVGIG (reference sequence). V trimming: 1 base; J trimming: 3 bases; junction bases outside the gene matches: 13. This CDR3 is 17 amino acids long. DNA for the CDR3: TGTGCCTGGAGTGCCGGAAGAGCGGGGTACCTAACAGATACGCAGTATTTT. Protein: CAWSAGRAGYLTDTQYF. Supplemented by reference TRBV30 and TRBJ2-3, the full variable domain reads SQTIHQWPATLVQPVGSPLSLECTVEGTSNPNLYWYRQAAGRGLQLLFYSVGIGQISSEVPQNLSASRPQDRQFILSSKKLLLSDSGFYLCAWSAGRAGYLTDTQYFGPGTRLTVL.

The V gene is TRBV10-1, the J gene TRBJ2-1; D ambiguous. The CDR3 loop spans 13 amino acids. Germline V gene lookup returns CDR1 WNHNN and CDR2 SYGVQD (reference sequence). With 2 bases removed from V and 4 bases from J, the gap between germline ends came to 6 bases. CDR3 nucleotides: TGCGCCAGCAGTGAGGACGGGTACAATGAGCAGTTCTTC. This sequence encodes CASSEDGYNEQFF.

Only a few counts were recorded for this clone. This chain connects TRBV27 to TRBJ2-7; TRBD1 matches 9 bases. The CDR3 is made up of 15 amino acids. Germline CDR1 reads MNHEY; CDR2 reads SMNVEV (reference sequence). The J segment lost 3 bases and the V segment lost 4 bases, leaving 7 bases of the junction unmatched. This CDR3 reads CASSYTGGPNYEQYF. CDR3 nucleotide sequence: TGTGCCAGCAGTTACACAGGGGGCCCGAACTACGAGCAGTACTTC.

The chain has TRBV5-4 and TRBJ1-2; 11 bases fit TRBD1. Germline trimming cut 0 bases from V and 4 bases from J; bases unmatched to any gene: 5. The CDR3 extends over 16 amino acids. Per germline, CDR1 SGHNT and CDR2 YYREEE (reference sequence). The CDR3 here is CASSLGGTGGFYGYTF. The CDR3, as DNA: TGTGCCAGCAGCTTGGGGGGGACAGGGGGATTCTATGGCTACACCTTC.

The chain carries TRBV10-2 and TRBJ2-7; D is perhaps TRBD2 (5 bases). V lost 5 bases and J 4 bases, leaving 18 bases between the germline ends. Germline V gene data show CDR1 as WSHSY and CDR2 as SAAADI. The CDR3 runs 15 residues. In nucleotides, the CDR3 is TGCGCCAGCAGTCCCCGGAGGCTCGATACTTACGAGCAGTACTTC. Encoded protein: CASSPRRLDTYEQYF.

The genes are TRBV13 and TRBJ1-4, with a weak D call TRBD1 (5 bases). CDR1 PRHDT and CDR2 FYEKMQ come from the germline V gene (reference sequence). Between the trimmed V and J ends, which lost 4 bases and 8 bases, there was a span of 8 bases. The CDR3 runs to 12 residues. The CDR3 loop reads CASSSNREKLFF. CDR3 sequence (DNA): TGTGCCAGCAGCTCAAACAGGGAAAAACTGTTTTTT.

CDR3 protein: CATSGTVAGNTIYF. As DNA, the CDR3 is TGTGCCACTAGCGGGACAGTGGCTGGAAACACCATATATTTT. The chain couples TRBV15 to TRBJ1-3, with 7 nucleotides matching TRBD1. Germline-derived CDR1 and CDR2 are LNHNV and YYDKDF (reference sequence). CDR3 length: 14 amino acids. V gave up 9 bases and J gave up 2 bases; unmatched junction bases: 7.

This chain uses TRBV29-1 with TRBJ2-5; TRBD1 aligns across 7 bases. The germline V gene encodes CDR1 SQVTM and CDR2 ANQGSEA. Germline trimming cut 5 bases from V and 5 bases from J; bases unmatched to any gene: 5. The CDR3 is 12 residues long. The CDR3 sequence is CSVTGVGETQYF. CDR3 bases: TGCAGCGTTACAGGGGTCGGGGAGACCCAGTACTTC. Drawing the rest from reference TRBV29-1 and TRBJ2-5, the complete variable domain is SAVISQKPSRDICQRGTSLTIQCQVDSQVTMMFWYRQQPGQSLTLIATANQGSEATYESGFVIDKFPISRPNLTFSTLTVSNMSPEDSSIYLCSVTGVGETQYFGPGTRLLVL.

There are a few counts of this clone. The chain recombines TRBV27 with TRBJ2-7; no firm D call. Germline assignment: CDR1 MNHEY and CDR2 SMNVEV (reference sequence). Trimming left V 8 bases short and J 1 base short, with 15 bases between. CDR3 length: 14 residues. This CDR3 is CASSPSWASYEQYF. The CDR3 nucleotides read TGTGCCAGCTCTCCCTCATGGGCATCCTACGAGCAGTACTTC.

The CDR3 nucleotides are TGTGCCAGCAGCTCCCGACAGGGGTCACCCCTCCACTTT. This gives the protein CASSSRQGSPLHF. The chain carries TRBV7-6 and TRBJ1-6; TRBD1 matches 8 bases. The V and J ends lost 4 bases and 10 bases, in that order; junction bases with no gene match: 3. The germline V gene encodes CDR1 SGHVS and CDR2 FNYEAQ. The CDR3 has 13 amino acids.

V and J are TRBV19 and TRBJ1-5, with 7 bases identical to TRBD1. V lost 6 bases to trimming and J lost 0 bases; unmatched junction nucleotides: 14. Germline lookup yields CDR1 LNHDA and CDR2 SQIVND (reference sequence). CDR3 length: 18 amino acids. This CDR3 reads CASSPPDREPYSNQPQHF. The CDR3 DNA reads as TGTGCCAGTAGCCCGCCTGACAGGGAACCCTATAGCAATCAGCCCCAGCATTTT.

This clone was seen a single time. The V call is TRBV10-1, the J call TRBJ2-7, with TRBD1 matching 7 bases. CDR1 WNHNN and CDR2 SYGVQD come from the germline V gene (reference sequence). The length of the CDR3 is 15 residues. Trimming at V came to 2 bases and at J to 3 bases, leaving 7 bases not matched to a gene. CDR3 in amino acids: CASSEHGTEYYEQYF. As DNA, the CDR3 is TGCGCCAGCAGTGAGCACGGGACAGAGTACTACGAGCAGTACTTC.

This chain links TRBV27 with TRBJ2-1; 11 nucleotides match TRBD2. Germline CDR1 and CDR2: MNHEY and SMNVEV (reference sequence). CDR3 length equals 16 residues. V gave up 4 bases and J gave up 5 bases; unmatched junction bases: 7. In DNA form, the CDR3 reads TGTGCCAGCAGTTCTTTAACTAGCGGGAGTGACAATGAGCAGTTCTTC. The encoded protein is CASSSLTSGSDNEQFF.

The V and J genes are TRBV14 and TRBJ2-1; D may be TRBD1 (5 bases). Per germline, CDR1 SGHDN and CDR2 FVKESK. The CDR3 spans 14 residues. V was shortened by 0 bases and J by 7 bases, with 10 bases between the two germline ends. The chain's CDR3 is CASSQEGERNEQFF. The CDR3 DNA reads TGTGCCAGCAGCCAAGAAGGGGAAAGAAATGAGCAGTTCTTC.

This clone appeared once. The J gene is TRBJ2-1, the V gene TRBV29-1; 12 nucleotides align to TRBD2. The CDR3 extends over 13 amino acids. CDR1 is SQVTM and CDR2 is ANQGSEA in the germline V gene. The V segment lost 3 bases and the J segment 9 bases; nucleotides outside the gene matches: 3. The DNA for the CDR3 is TGCAGCGTTGACCTAGCGGGGGGGTTTGAGCAGTTCTTC. This sequence encodes CSVDLAGGFEQFF.

As to this clone: The sample carries other DNA sequences with the same CDR3. V is TRBV28 and J is TRBJ2-1; D is unresolved. The CDR3 has 12 amino acids. V was cut by 2 bases and J by 4 bases, with 3 bases left in between. Germline CDR1 is MDHEN and CDR2 is SYDVKM. DNA for the CDR3: TGTGCCAGCAGTTTACTTTACAATGAGCAGTTCTTC. It codes for CASSLLYNEQFF.